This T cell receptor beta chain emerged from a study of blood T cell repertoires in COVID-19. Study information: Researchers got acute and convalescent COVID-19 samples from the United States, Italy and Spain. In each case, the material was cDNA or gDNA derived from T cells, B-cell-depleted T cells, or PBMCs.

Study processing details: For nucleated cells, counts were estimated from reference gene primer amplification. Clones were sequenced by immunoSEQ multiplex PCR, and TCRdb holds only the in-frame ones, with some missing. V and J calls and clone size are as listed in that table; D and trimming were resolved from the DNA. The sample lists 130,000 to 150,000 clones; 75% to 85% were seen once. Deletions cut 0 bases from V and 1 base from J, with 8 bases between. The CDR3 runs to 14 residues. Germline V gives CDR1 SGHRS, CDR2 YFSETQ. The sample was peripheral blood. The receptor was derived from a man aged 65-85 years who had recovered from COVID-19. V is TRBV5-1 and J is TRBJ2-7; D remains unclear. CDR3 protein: CASSLDPRSYEQYF. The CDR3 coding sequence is TGCGCCAGCAGCTTGGATCCGCGTTCCTACGAGCAGTACTTC. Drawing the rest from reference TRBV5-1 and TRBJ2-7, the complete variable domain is KAGVTQTPRYLIKTRGQQVTLSCSPISGHRSVSWYQQTPGQGLQFLFEYFSETQRNKGNFPGRFSGRQFSNSRSEMNVSTLELGDSALYLCASSLDPRSYEQYFGPGTRLTVT.